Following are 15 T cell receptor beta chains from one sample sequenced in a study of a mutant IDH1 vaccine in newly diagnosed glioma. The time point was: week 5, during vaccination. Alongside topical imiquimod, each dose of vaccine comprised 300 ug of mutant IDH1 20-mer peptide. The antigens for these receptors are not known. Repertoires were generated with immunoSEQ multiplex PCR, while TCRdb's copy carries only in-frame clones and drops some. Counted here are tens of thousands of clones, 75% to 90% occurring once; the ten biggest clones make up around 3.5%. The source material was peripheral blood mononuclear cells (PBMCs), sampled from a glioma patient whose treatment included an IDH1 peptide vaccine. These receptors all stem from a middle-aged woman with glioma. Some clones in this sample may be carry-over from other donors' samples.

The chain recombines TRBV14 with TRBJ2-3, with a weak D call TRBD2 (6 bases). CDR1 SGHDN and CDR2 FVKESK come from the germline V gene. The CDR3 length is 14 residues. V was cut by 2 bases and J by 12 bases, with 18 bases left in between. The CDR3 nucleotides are TGTGCCAGCAGCCAACCCGGAGGGCACCTTCCACAGTATTTT. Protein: CASSQPGGHLPQYF.

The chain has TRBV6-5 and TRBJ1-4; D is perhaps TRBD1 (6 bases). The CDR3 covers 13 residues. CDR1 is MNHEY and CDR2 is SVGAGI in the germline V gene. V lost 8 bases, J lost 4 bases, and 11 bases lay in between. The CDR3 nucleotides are TGTGCCAGCCGGACAGTCCTTAATGAAAAACTGTTTTTT. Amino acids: CASRTVLNEKLFF.

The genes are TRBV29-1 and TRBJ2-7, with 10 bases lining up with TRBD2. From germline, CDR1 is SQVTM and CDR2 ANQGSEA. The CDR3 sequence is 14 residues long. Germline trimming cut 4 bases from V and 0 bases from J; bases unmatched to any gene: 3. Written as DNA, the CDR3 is TGCAGCGTTGTAGCTAGCGGGAGCTCCTACGAGCAGTACTTC. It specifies CSVVASGSSYEQYF.

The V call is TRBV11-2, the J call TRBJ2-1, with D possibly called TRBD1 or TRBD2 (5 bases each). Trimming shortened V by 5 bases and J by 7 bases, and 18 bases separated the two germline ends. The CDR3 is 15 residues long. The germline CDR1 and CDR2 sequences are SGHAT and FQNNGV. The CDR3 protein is CASSPRGPTGNEQFF. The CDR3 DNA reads TGTGCCAGCAGCCCCCGGGGCCCGACGGGGAATGAGCAGTTCTTC.

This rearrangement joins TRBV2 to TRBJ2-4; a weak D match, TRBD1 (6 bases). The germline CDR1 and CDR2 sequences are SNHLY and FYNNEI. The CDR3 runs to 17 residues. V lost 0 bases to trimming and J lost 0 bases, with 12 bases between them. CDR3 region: CASSEAGGTLAKNIQYF. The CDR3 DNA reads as TGTGCCAGCAGTGAAGCAGGGGGTACGTTAGCCAAAAACATTCAGTACTTC.

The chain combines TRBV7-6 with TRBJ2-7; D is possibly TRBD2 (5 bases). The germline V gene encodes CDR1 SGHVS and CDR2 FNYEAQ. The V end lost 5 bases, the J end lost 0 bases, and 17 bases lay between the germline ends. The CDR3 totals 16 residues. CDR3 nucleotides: TGTGCCAGCAGCGCCCGCATTAGCGCCTTCTCCTACGAGCAGTACTTC. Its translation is CASSARISAFSYEQYF.

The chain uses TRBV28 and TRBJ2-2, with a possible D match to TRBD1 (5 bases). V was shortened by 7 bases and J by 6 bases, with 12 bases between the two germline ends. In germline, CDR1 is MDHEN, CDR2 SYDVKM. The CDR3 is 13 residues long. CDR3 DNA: TGTGCCAGCAACCCGACAGTCGCCGGGGAGCTGTTTTTT. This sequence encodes CASNPTVAGELFF.

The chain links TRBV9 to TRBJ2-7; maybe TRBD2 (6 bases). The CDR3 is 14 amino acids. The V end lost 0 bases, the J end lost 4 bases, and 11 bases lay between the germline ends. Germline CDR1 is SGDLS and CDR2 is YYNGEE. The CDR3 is CASSVAPGVYEQYF. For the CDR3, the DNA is TGTGCCAGCAGCGTAGCACCGGGGGTTTACGAGCAGTACTTC.

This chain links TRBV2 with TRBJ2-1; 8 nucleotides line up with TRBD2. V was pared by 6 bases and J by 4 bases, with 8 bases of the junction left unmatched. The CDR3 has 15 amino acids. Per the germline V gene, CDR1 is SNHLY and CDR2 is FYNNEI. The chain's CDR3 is CASRPLAESYNEQFF. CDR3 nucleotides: TGTGCCAGCAGGCCACTAGCGGAATCATACAATGAGCAGTTCTTC.

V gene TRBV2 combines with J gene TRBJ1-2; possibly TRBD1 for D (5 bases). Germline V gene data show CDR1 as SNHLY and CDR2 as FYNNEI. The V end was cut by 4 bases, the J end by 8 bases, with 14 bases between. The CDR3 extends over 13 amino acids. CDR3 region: CASSVVGVEGYTF. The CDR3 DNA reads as TGTGCCAGCAGTGTCGTAGGGGTCGAAGGCTACACCTTC.

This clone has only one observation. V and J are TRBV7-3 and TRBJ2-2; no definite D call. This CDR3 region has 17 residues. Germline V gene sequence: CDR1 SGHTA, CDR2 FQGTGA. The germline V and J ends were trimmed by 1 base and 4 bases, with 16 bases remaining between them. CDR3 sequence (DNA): TGTGCCAGCAGCTTAAGCCCCGAAGTCGGTGGCACCGGGGAGCTGTTTTTT. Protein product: CASSLSPEVGGTGELFF.

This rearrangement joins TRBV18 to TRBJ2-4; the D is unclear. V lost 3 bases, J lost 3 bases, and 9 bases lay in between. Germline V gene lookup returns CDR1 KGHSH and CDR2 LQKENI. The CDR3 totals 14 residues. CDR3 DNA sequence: TGTGCCAGCTCACCCCCCGTGGGCAAAAACATTCAGTACTTC. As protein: CASSPPVGKNIQYF.

The CDR3 sequence: CASSQAGRAGYGYTF. In DNA form, the CDR3 reads TGTGCCAGCAGCCAAGCAGGCAGGGCTGGCTATGGCTACACCTTC. V is TRBV4-2 and J is TRBJ1-2, with D perhaps TRBD1 (5 bases). The CDR3 loop spans 15 amino acids. In germline, CDR1 is LGHNA, CDR2 YNFKEQ. V lost 1 base and J lost 4, with 13 bases in between.

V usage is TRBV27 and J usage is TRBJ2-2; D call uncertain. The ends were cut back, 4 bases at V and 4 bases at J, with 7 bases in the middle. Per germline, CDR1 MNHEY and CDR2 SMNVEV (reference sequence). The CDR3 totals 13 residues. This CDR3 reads CASSSTSTGELFF. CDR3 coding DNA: TGTGCCAGCAGTTCCACTTCCACCGGGGAGCTGTTTTTT.

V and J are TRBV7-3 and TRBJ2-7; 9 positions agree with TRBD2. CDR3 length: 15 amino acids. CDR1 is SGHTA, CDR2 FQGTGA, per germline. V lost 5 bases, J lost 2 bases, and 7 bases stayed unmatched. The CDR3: CASSIHSGGTYEQYF. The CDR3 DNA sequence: TGTGCCAGCAGCATACACAGCGGGGGGACCTACGAGCAGTACTTC.